Each of the 26 T cell receptor beta chains below was sequenced from the same sample in a study of T cell clonotyping in hematopoietic cell transplantation. Time point described: recipient sample about 28 days before transplant, after cytoreduction. Produced via immunoSEQ multiplex PCR; TCRdb's table is partial and in-frame only. In the table there are approximately 9,300 clones, around nine tenths of which are singletons. The material sequenced was peripheral blood mononuclear cells, taken before stem cell transplant. All receptors come from a woman between 50 and 59 years old with chronic myeloid leukemia. Some clones in this sample may be carry-over from other donors' samples.

This sequence joins TRBV5-5 and TRBJ1-1; no clear D. This CDR3 has 12 residues. Germline CDR1 and CDR2: SGHKS and YYEKEE (reference sequence). Trimming pared 2 bases from V and 6 bases from J, leaving 8 bases between. The CDR3 protein is CASSFIFAEAFF. CDR3 bases: TGTGCCAGCAGCTTCATCTTCGCTGAAGCTTTCTTT.

The rearrangement links TRBV5-1 to TRBJ2-7, with a tentative D call TRBD2 (5 bases). The V and J ends lost 4 bases and 6 bases respectively, with 17 bases between them. Germline V gene lookup returns CDR1 SGHRS and CDR2 YFSETQ. The CDR3 loop spans 14 amino acids. DNA of the CDR3: TGCGCCAGCAGCGCGGTTCAACTAGGCCTCGAGCAGTACTTC. The encoded protein is CASSAVQLGLEQYF.

In DNA, the CDR3 is TGTGCCAGCAGCCCGTATGAAAAACTGTTTTTT. As protein: CASSPYEKLFF. V gene TRBV6-6 combines with J gene TRBJ1-4, with D hard to call. The germline CDR1 and CDR2 sequences are MNHNY and SVGAGI (reference sequence). The CDR3 totals 11 residues. The V end lost 6 bases, the J end lost 6 bases, and 5 bases lay between the germline ends.

The chain combines TRBV5-1 with TRBJ1-1; D uncertain. V lost 2 bases to trimming and J lost 5 bases, with 19 bases between them. This CDR3 is 16 amino acids long. Germline V CDR1 and CDR2: SGHRS, YFSETQ. CDR3 loop: CASSLPRSGGRTEAFF. The CDR3 nucleotides are TGCGCCAGCAGCTTACCCCGATCGGGAGGGCGAACTGAAGCTTTCTTT.

J is TRBJ2-7 and V is TRBV6-5; D gene ambiguous. CDR1 and CDR2 from the germline V gene are MNHEY and SVGAGI. Trimming cost V 3 bases and J 2 bases, with 8 bases left between them. The CDR3 spans 13 residues. The CDR3 region has the DNA TGTGCCAGCAGTTATGGCGGAACCTACGAGCAGTACTTC. This codes for CASSYGGTYEQYF.

The V call is TRBV28, the J call TRBJ2-7; D call uncertain. Trimming shortened V by 2 bases and J by 3 bases, and 11 bases separated the two germline ends. The CDR3 spans 14 residues. The germline gives CDR1 MDHEN, CDR2 SYDVKM. The CDR3 coding sequence is TGTGCCAGCAGTTTAAGACCCCCGTTCTACGAGCAGTACTTC. This sequence encodes CASSLRPPFYEQYF.

The chain has TRBV30 and TRBJ2-1; D remains ambiguous. Per germline, CDR1 GTSNPN and CDR2 SVGIG (reference sequence). The CDR3 contains 13 residues. V lost 0 bases and J lost 6, with 9 bases in between. Here the CDR3 reads CAWSVHGVNEQFF. CDR3 DNA sequence: TGTGCCTGGAGTGTACACGGTGTCAATGAGCAGTTCTTC.

The chain uses TRBV19 and TRBJ2-3, with D unresolved. CDR1 and CDR2 (germline): LNHDA, SQIVND (reference sequence). This CDR3 comprises 14 residues. V was cut by 5 bases and J by 2 bases, with 11 bases left in between. The CDR3 DNA follows: TGTGCCAGTAGTGGAAGAAACCCCACAGATACGCAGTATTTT. Its protein product is CASSGRNPTDTQYF.

This chain joins TRBV7-2 and TRBJ2-1; tentative D call: TRBD2 (5 bases). The germline V gene encodes CDR1 SGHTA and CDR2 FQGNSA. The CDR3 runs to 11 residues. V gave up 5 bases and J gave up 9 bases, with 8 bases separating them. The DNA for the CDR3 is TGTGCCAGCAGCGCCGGGGTTGAGCAGTTCTTC. As protein: CASSAGVEQFF.

The V and J genes are TRBV6-6 and TRBJ2-1; TRBD2 matches 7 bases. CDR3 size: 16 residues. Germline V gene sequence: CDR1 MNHNY, CDR2 SVGAGI (reference sequence). With 6 bases clipped from V and 0 bases from J, the junction kept 8 bases outside the gene matches. In nucleotides, the CDR3 is TGTGCCAGCAGAATGGGGAGGGCGGGCTCCTACAATGAGCAGTTCTTC. As protein: CASRMGRAGSYNEQFF.

This chain joins TRBV6-5 and TRBJ1-5; 7 nucleotides match TRBD1. The V gene end was trimmed by 5 bases and the J gene end by 7 bases; junction bases not matched to a gene: 5. The germline V gene encodes CDR1 MNHEY and CDR2 SVGAGI. This CDR3 comprises 13 residues. CDR3 protein: CASSLTGSQPQHF. In DNA, the CDR3 is TGTGCCAGCAGTCTGACAGGGTCGCAGCCCCAGCATTTT.

The CDR3 here is CASSLLGATSTDTQYF. For the CDR3, the DNA is TGCGCCAGCAGCTTACTAGGGGCGACGAGCACAGATACGCAGTATTTT. This chain joins TRBV5-1 and TRBJ2-3; D is tentatively TRBD1 or TRBD2 (5 bases each). Germline V CDR1 and CDR2: SGHRS, YFSETQ. V lost 2 bases and J 0 bases, leaving 13 bases between the germline ends. The CDR3 is 16 residues long.

V gene TRBV5-4 combines with J gene TRBJ1-2, with TRBD1 matching over 7 bases. V shed 1 base and J 7 bases; nucleotides not matched to a gene: 7. The CDR3 is made up of 14 amino acids. CDR1 and CDR2 (germline): SGHNT, YYREEE (reference sequence). The CDR3: CASSLSGQVGGYTF. DNA for the CDR3: TGTGCCAGCAGCTTGTCCGGACAGGTCGGTGGCTACACCTTC. Together with reference TRBV5-4 and TRBJ1-2, the CDR3 gives the full variable domain: ETGVTQSPTHLIKTRGQQVTLRCSSQSGHNTVSWYQQALGQGPQFIFQYYREEENGRGNFPPRFSGLQFPNYSSELNVNALELDDSALYLCASSLSGQVGGYTFGSGTRLTVV.

The rearrangement joins TRBV29-1 to TRBJ2-3; D ambiguous. The CDR3 runs to 13 residues. With 5 bases removed from V and 0 bases from J, the gap between germline ends came to 9 bases. Per germline, CDR1 SQVTM and CDR2 ANQGSEA. CDR3 loop: CSVFILSTDTQYF. CDR3 in DNA: TGCAGCGTTTTTATCCTCAGCACAGATACGCAGTATTTT.

DNA of the CDR3: TGCGCCAGCAGCAGAACCGGGACTAGCGGGAGTGGTGAGCAGTTCTTC. Its protein is CASSRTGTSGSGEQFF. The chain carries TRBV5-1 and TRBJ2-1, with 14 bases lining up with TRBD2. The germline CDR1 and CDR2 sequences are SGHRS and YFSETQ. This CDR3 is 16 amino acids long. V shed 4 bases and J 9 bases; nucleotides not matched to a gene: 9.

This rearrangement joins TRBV18 to TRBJ2-7; D remains unclear. The length of the CDR3 is 12 residues. V gave up 3 bases and J gave up 6 bases, with 9 bases separating them. CDR1 KGHSH and CDR2 LQKENI come from the germline V gene. In DNA, the CDR3 is TGTGCCAGCTCACCCGAAATGGTCGAGCAGTACTTC. It is translated as CASSPEMVEQYF.

The V and J genes are TRBV27 and TRBJ2-7, with 8 bases that match TRBD2. The CDR3 spans 15 residues. The germline CDR1 and CDR2 sequences are MNHEY and SMNVEV (reference sequence). Losses at the gene ends were 5 bases for V and 3 bases for J; bases not matched to a gene: 9. The CDR3, as DNA: TGTGCCAGCAGTCCGTTCAGCGGGAGTGGCTACGAGCAGTACTTC. Its translation is CASSPFSGSGYEQYF.

The gene calls are TRBV7-2 and TRBJ2-3, with 8 nucleotides matching TRBD2. The CDR3 is 16 residues long. Germline V CDR1 and CDR2: SGHTA, FQGNSA. Germline trimming cut 0 bases from V and 2 bases from J; bases unmatched to any gene: 4. The CDR3 DNA is TGTGCCAGCAGCTTAGCTGCGGGGGGATTCACAGATACGCAGTATTTT. It specifies CASSLAAGGFTDTQYF.

The chain links TRBV9 to TRBJ2-7; D may be TRBD1 (6 bases). With 7 bases removed from V and 3 bases from J, the gap between germline ends came to 11 bases. CDR3 length equals 12 residues. The germline CDR1 and CDR2 sequences are SGDLS and YYNGEE. CDR3 sequence: CASGTGHYEQYF. In DNA, the CDR3 is TGTGCCAGCGGGACGGGACACTACGAGCAGTACTTC.

The chain combines TRBV5-5 with TRBJ1-2, with D tentatively TRBD1 (6 bases). CDR3 size: 14 residues. The V end was cut by 4 bases, the J end by 4 bases, with 14 bases between. Germline loops: CDR1 SGHKS, CDR2 YYEKEE (reference sequence). CDR3 bases: TGTGCCAGCAGCCCGGACAGCGGAGGCTATGGCTACACCTTC. Residues: CASSPDSGGYGYTF.

The V and J genes are TRBV6-1 and TRBJ2-7; D might be TRBD2 (5 bases). Germline V gene sequence: CDR1 MNHNS, CDR2 SASEGT. V was cut by 2 bases and J by 12 bases, with 11 bases left in between. This CDR3 is built from 11 residues. The CDR3 bases are TGTGCCAGCAGTGAAAGCGGTACAGTGTACTTC. It codes for CASSESGTVYF.

The rearrangement joins TRBV7-9 to TRBJ1-3; 7 positions match TRBD1. With 1 base clipped from V and 4 bases from J, the junction kept 4 bases outside the gene matches. The CDR3 totals 15 residues. Germline V gene lookup returns CDR1 SEHNR and CDR2 FQNEAQ (reference sequence). CDR3 sequence: CASSLGQGSGNTIYF. CDR3 DNA sequence: TGTGCCAGCAGCTTAGGACAGGGTTCGGGAAACACCATATATTTT. The full variable domain, completed using reference TRBV7-9 and TRBJ1-3, is DTGVSQNPRHKITKRGQNVTFRCDPISEHNRLYWYRQTLGQGPEFLTYFQNEAQLEKSRLLSDRFSAERPKGSFSTLEIQRTEQGDSAMYLCASSLGQGSGNTIYFGEGSWLTVV.

The chain is built from TRBV5-6 and TRBJ2-7; tentatively, D is TRBD2 (5 bases). The CDR3 sequence is 13 residues long. Trimming shortened V by 0 bases and J by 6 bases, and 10 bases separated the two germline ends. Germline assignment: CDR1 SGHDT and CDR2 YYEEEE. The CDR3 sequence: CASSLGQRGEQYF. Here the CDR3 DNA reads TGTGCCAGCAGCTTGGGTCAACGGGGCGAGCAGTACTTC.

The chain carries TRBV7-8 and TRBJ1-4, with D possibly TRBD1 on 6 matching bases. The CDR3 has 12 residues. The germline V and J ends were trimmed by 4 bases and 10 bases, with 10 bases remaining between them. Germline V gene sequence: CDR1 SGHVS, CDR2 FQNEAQ. As DNA, the CDR3 is TGTGCCAGCAGCTACAGGGATGGAAAACTGTTTTTT. Its protein is CASSYRDGKLFF.

V and J are TRBV6-5 and TRBJ2-5; 8 bases fit TRBD2. V gave up 5 bases and J gave up 4 bases; unmatched junction bases: 9. CDR1 MNHEY and CDR2 SVGAGI come from the germline V gene. This CDR3 is 15 amino acids long. DNA of the CDR3: TGTGCCAGCAGTCCCTTTGGACTAGCTGGAGAGACCCAGTACTTC. It is translated as CASSPFGLAGETQYF.

The CDR3 nucleotides are TGTGCCAGTAGCTCTCGGGGGGACACTCTAAACTATGGCTACACCTTC. Protein product: CASSSRGDTLNYGYTF. The chain employs TRBV19 and TRBJ1-2; TRBD1 is a possible D gene (6 bases). Germline V gene sequence: CDR1 LNHDA, CDR2 SQIVND (reference sequence). Trimming cost V 6 bases and J 2 bases, with 19 bases left between them. The CDR3 consists of 16 residues.